This entry features one T cell receptor (beta chain) sequence. This record comes from a study of cytomegalovirus exposure and HLA in healthy donors. The PCR had 60 Vbeta and 13 Jbeta primers. Profiling relied on immunoSEQ multiplex PCR, and the TCRdb table lists in-frame clones only, not all of them. The sample data list about 130,000 clones. V was pared by 2 bases and J by 7 bases, with 10 bases of the junction left unmatched. CDR1 and CDR2 from the germline V gene are MDHEN and SYDVKM. The CDR3 has 16 residues. This TCR derives from a man under 40 in good health and CMV-seronegative. Sequenced: PBMCs. The V gene is TRBV28, the J gene TRBJ2-7; 11 nucleotides agree with TRBD2. CDR3 sequence reads: CASSLGGLAVKREQYF. Here the CDR3 DNA reads TGTGCCAGCAGTTTAGGGGGACTAGCGGTAAAAAGGGAGCAGTACTTC.